Following are 19 T cell receptor beta chains from one sample sequenced in a study of T cell responses to AZD1222 COVID-19 vaccine. Sequencing used immunoSEQ multiplex PCR; TCRdb keeps in-frame clones, though not all of them. Of 150,000 to 200,000 clones listed, about 90% are singletons. The sequenced sample was peripheral blood, obtained 28 days after the second AZD1222 dose. Receptors were obtained from an adult who received the AZD1222 COVID-19 vaccine.

V gene TRBV19 combines with J gene TRBJ2-1; 8 bases agree with TRBD2. With 0 bases clipped from V and 1 base from J, the junction kept 2 bases outside the gene matches. CDR1 and CDR2 from the germline V gene are LNHDA and SQIVND (reference sequence). This CDR3 is built from 16 residues. In DNA form, the CDR3 reads TGTGCCAGTAGTATAGATCGGGAGGGGTCCTACAATGAGCAGTTCTTC. This encodes CASSIDREGSYNEQFF.

This clone has more than one count but fewer than ten. The rearrangement links TRBV5-6 to TRBJ1-2; 7 nucleotides line up with TRBD1. The CDR3 covers 13 residues. V shed 1 base, J shed 8 bases, and the junction held 5 bases outside the gene matches. Germline-derived CDR1 and CDR2 are SGHDT and YYEEEE. The CDR3 protein is CASSLRQGGGYTF. The CDR3 coding sequence is TGTGCCAGCAGCTTGCGGCAGGGGGGAGGCTACACCTTC.

The rearrangement joins TRBV5-4 to TRBJ2-7, with D perhaps matching TRBD2 (5 bases). The CDR3 length is 13 residues. Germline CDR1 reads SGHNT; CDR2 reads YYREEE (reference sequence). Trimming shortened V by 1 base and J by 5 bases, and 10 bases separated the two germline ends. The CDR3 reads CASSLTGFDEQYF. CDR3 coding DNA: TGTGCCAGCAGCTTGACGGGGTTCGACGAGCAGTACTTC.

The rearrangement uses TRBV30 and TRBJ2-2, with D hard to call. The V gene lost 0 bases and the J gene lost 8 bases, with 7 bases spanning the gap. CDR3 length equals 12 residues. Germline CDR1 and CDR2: GTSNPN and SVGIG (reference sequence). The CDR3 bases are TGTGCCTGGAGTGTCTGGGTTGGGGAGCTGTTTTTT. Translated, it gives CAWSVWVGELFF.

The genes are TRBV18 and TRBJ2-7; maybe TRBD1 (5 bases). Germline loops: CDR1 KGHSH, CDR2 LQKENI. There are 13 residues in the CDR3. Trimming took 3 bases from V and 3 from J, leaving 9 bases between them. The CDR3 nucleotides are TGTGCCAGCTCACCTATCAGGGTCTACGAGCAGTACTTC. This translates into CASSPIRVYEQYF. Filled out from reference TRBV18 and TRBJ2-7, the complete variable domain reads NAGVMQNPRHLVRRRGQEARLRCSPMKGHSHVYWYRQLPEEGLKFMVYLQKENIIDESGMPKERFSAEFPKEGPSILRIQQVVRGDSAAYFCASSPIRVYEQYFGPGTRLTVT.

The chain recombines TRBV27 with TRBJ1-1, with TRBD1 matching over 9 bases. J lost 3 bases, V lost 6 bases, and 11 bases had no gene match. The CDR3 runs 16 residues. CDR1 MNHEY and CDR2 SMNVEV come from the germline V gene (reference sequence). In DNA form, the CDR3 reads TGTGCCAGCAGCCCCGGGACAGGGTTAGTTTACACTGAAGCTTTCTTT. Amino acids: CASSPGTGLVYTEAFF.

The chain recombines TRBV23-1 with TRBJ1-6; D is possibly TRBD1 (5 bases). TRBV23-1 falls under the ORF class, with uncertain function. This CDR3 comprises 17 residues. V lost 3 bases to trimming and J lost 7 bases, with 19 bases between them. This CDR3 is CASSQTGEGLINSPLHF. The DNA for the CDR3 is TGCGCCAGCAGTCAGACGGGGGAAGGGCTGATAAATTCACCCCTCCACTTT.

The chain couples TRBV9 to TRBJ2-1; D is unclear. CDR1 is SGDLS, CDR2 YYNGEE, per germline. The CDR3 runs to 14 residues. Deletions cut 4 bases from V and 6 bases from J, with 14 bases between. The CDR3 here is CASSPRPHLNEQFF. The CDR3 DNA reads TGTGCCAGCAGCCCCCGTCCCCACCTCAATGAGCAGTTCTTC. The full variable domain, rest sourced from reference TRBV9 and TRBJ2-1, is DSGVTQTPKHLITATGQRVTLRCSPRSGDLSVYWYQQSLDQGLQFLIQYYNGEERAKGNILERFSAQQFPDLHSELNLSSLELGDSALYFCASSPRPHLNEQFFGPGTRLTVL.

V and J are TRBV18 and TRBJ2-1, with TRBD1 identical over 10 bases. The CDR3 totals 13 residues. The V gene end was trimmed by 4 bases and the J gene end by 9 bases; junction bases not matched to a gene: 3. Germline assignment: CDR1 KGHSH and CDR2 LQKENI. Written as DNA, the CDR3 is TGTGCCAGCTCACTGACAGGGGGCGCTGAGCAGTTCTTC. It yields the protein CASSLTGGAEQFF.

This chain connects TRBV9 to TRBJ2-1; tentatively, D is TRBD1 (6 bases). This CDR3 is 15 amino acids long. CDR1 and CDR2 from the germline V gene are SGDLS and YYNGEE. The V end lost 3 bases, the J end lost 0 bases, and 10 bases lay between the germline ends. CDR3 residues: CASSGKGGSYNEQFF. The CDR3 DNA sequence: TGTGCCAGCAGCGGAAAAGGGGGCTCCTACAATGAGCAGTTCTTC.

This sequence joins TRBV19 and TRBJ1-1, with a weak D call TRBD1 (6 bases). Germline assignment: CDR1 LNHDA and CDR2 SQIVND (reference sequence). V was clipped by 3 bases and J by 6 bases, with 17 bases between them. This CDR3 region has 15 residues. CDR3 sequence (DNA): TGTGCCAGTAGTATCCTCCAGGGGTGGGAGGCTGAAGCTTTCTTT. Amino acid sequence: CASSILQGWEAEAFF.

This clone was seen only once. The genes are TRBV28 and TRBJ1-2; TRBD1 matches at 8 bases. The germline V gene has CDR1 MDHEN and CDR2 SYDVKM. This CDR3 is built from 12 residues. Losses at the gene ends were 6 bases for V and 8 bases for J; bases not matched to a gene: 5. The CDR3: CASRPGQGGYTF. CDR3 in DNA: TGTGCCAGCAGACCCGGACAGGGAGGCTACACCTTC.

CDR3 in DNA: TGTGCCAGCCGCGGGGGCCCGGGGACCCAGTACTTC. Translated: CASRGGPGTQYF. V is TRBV6-5 and J is TRBJ2-5; D is perhaps TRBD2 (7 bases). The CDR3 length is 12 residues. Trimming took 8 bases from V and 7 from J, leaving 14 bases between them. The germline V gene encodes CDR1 MNHEY and CDR2 SVGAGI.

The rearrangement links TRBV4-1 to TRBJ1-2, with no clear D. Germline lookup yields CDR1 MGHRA and CDR2 YSYEKL. V was clipped by 0 bases and J by 4 bases, with 9 bases between them. The CDR3 contains 14 residues. The CDR3 bases are TGCGCCAGCAGCCAAGACAGCGTGTCCTATGGCTACACCTTC. It encodes CASSQDSVSYGYTF.

The J gene is TRBJ1-2, the V gene TRBV14; TRBD1 agrees at 12 bases. Looked up from germline, CDR1 is SGHDN and CDR2 is FVKESK. The ends lost 4 bases at V and 8 bases at J; junction bases unmatched: 5. The CDR3 covers 14 residues. CDR3 in DNA: TGTGCCAGCAGCCTGGGACAGGGGGCTCGAGGCTACACCTTC. It is translated as CASSLGQGARGYTF.

The CDR3 DNA reads TGCGCCAGCAGCTTGTCTCCGGCAGTTTCTAATGAGCAGTTCTTC. Its protein is CASSLSPAVSNEQFF. The V gene is TRBV5-1, the J gene TRBJ2-1, with unresolved D. The CDR3 spans 15 residues. In germline, CDR1 is SGHRS, CDR2 YFSETQ. Trimming pared 1 base from V and 7 bases from J, leaving 15 bases between.

This clone was observed once. The rearrangement uses TRBV19 and TRBJ1-1; no definite D call. Trimming cost V 3 bases and J 2 bases, with 10 bases left between them. The CDR3 extends over 14 amino acids. Germline V gene data show CDR1 as LNHDA and CDR2 as SQIVND (reference sequence). The CDR3 here is CASSIRQDNTEAFF. As DNA, the CDR3 is TGTGCCAGTAGTATTCGGCAGGACAACACTGAAGCTTTCTTT. The whole variable domain, filled in from reference TRBV19 and TRBJ1-1, reads DGGITQSPKYLFRKEGQNVTLSCEQNLNHDAMYWYRQDPGQGLRLIYYSQIVNDFQKGDIAEGYSVSREKKESFPLTVTSAQKNPTAFYLCASSIRQDNTEAFFGQGTRLTVV.

The rearrangement joins TRBV12-5 to TRBJ2-5; D remains unclear. The germline V gene encodes CDR1 LGHNT and CDR2 FRNRAP. V was clipped by 2 bases and J by 2 bases, with 6 bases between them. The length of the CDR3 is 13 residues. The CDR3 bases are TGTGCTAGTGGTTTGAGCAGTCAAGAGACCCAGTACTTC. It is translated as CASGLSSQETQYF.

This clone was seen a single time. This chain connects TRBV6-5 to TRBJ2-7; D perhaps matches TRBD1 (6 bases). Trimming left V 0 bases short and J 2 bases short, with 14 bases between. CDR1 and CDR2 from the germline V gene are MNHEY and SVGAGI. This CDR3 is built from 16 residues. CDR3 in amino acids: CASSYSTGTYTYEQYF. DNA for the CDR3: TGTGCCAGCAGTTACTCGACCGGGACATATACCTACGAGCAGTACTTC.